This T cell receptor (beta chain) appears in the sequencing data of a study of cytomegalovirus exposure and HLA in healthy donors. This CDR3 region has 15 residues. CDR1 is MNHEY, CDR2 SMNVEV, per germline (reference sequence). PCR employed 60 Vbeta and 13 Jbeta primers. This table comes from immunoSEQ multiplex PCR, and its TCRdb copy is limited to in-frame clones, with some not included. Here the sample spans some 100,000 clones, more than 65% being singletons. Sequenced: PBMCs. This receptor was identified in a woman under 30 in good health and CMV-seronegative. The chain carries TRBV27 and TRBJ2-5; 10 bases are shared with TRBD1. The end of the DNA is better explained by TRBJ2-7, so the J call may be wrong. For the CDR3, the DNA is TGTGCCAGCAGTTTTCAGGGGACAGGGGTTTACGAGCAGTACTTC. This codes for CASSFQGTGVYEQYF.